The following is a TCR beta chain sequence with its context. What it recognizes is unknown. The CDR3 is made up of 16 amino acids. Germline lookup yields CDR1 DFQATT and CDR2 SNEGSKA (reference sequence). Trimming removed 0 bases from V and 5 bases from J, with 20 bases in between. The sample is drawn from a study of T cells in Graves' hyperthyroidism and ophthalmopathy. Study-level findings and limits: In the blood, most expanded thyroid clonotypes above 0.001 appeared as well.

What was amplified from RNA transcripts were TCR beta CDR3 regions. HTBI primers were used for first-round RT-PCR of the TCR CDR3. A single record per CDR3 protein comes from TCRdb applying MiXCR to the multiplex PCR reads. The sample contains around 450,000 distinct CDR3 sequences, approximately 15% of which appear only once. Stable Graves' hyperthyroidism denoted no ophthalmopathy progression over 18 months. Every diagnosis used clinical symptoms, serum thyroxine and TRAb, thyroid ultrasound and orbital computed tomography. The sequence was collected from a young woman with Graves' hyperthyroidism. Sequenced material: blood. The chain employs TRBV20-1 and TRBJ2-7; maybe TRBD2 (6 bases). For the CDR3, the DNA is TGCAGTGCTAGAGAGGTTAGCGGCAGAGTCCACAACGAGCAGTACTTC. Amino acids: CSAREVSGRVHNEQYF.